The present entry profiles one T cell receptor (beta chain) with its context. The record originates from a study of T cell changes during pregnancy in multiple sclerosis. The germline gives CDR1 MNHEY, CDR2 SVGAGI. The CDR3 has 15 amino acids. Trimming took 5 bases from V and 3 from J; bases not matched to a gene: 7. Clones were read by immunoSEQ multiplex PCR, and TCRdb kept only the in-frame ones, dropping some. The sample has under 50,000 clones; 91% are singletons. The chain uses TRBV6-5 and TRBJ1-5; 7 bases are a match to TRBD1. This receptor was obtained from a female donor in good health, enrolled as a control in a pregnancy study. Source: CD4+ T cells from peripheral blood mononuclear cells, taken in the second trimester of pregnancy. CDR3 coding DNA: TGTGCCAGCAGTCCGGACAGGCGGCCCAATCAGCCCCAGCATTTT. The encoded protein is CASSPDRRPNQPQHF.